This section outlines one TCR beta chain sequence together with its context. Its antigen is not identified. Sequencing used immunoSEQ multiplex PCR; TCRdb keeps in-frame clones, though not all of them. The data contain tens of thousands of clones, 70% to 90% of them seen just once; the ten biggest clones take up about 4%. This entry is derived from a study of OX40 agonist ivuxolimab in advanced cancers. About the study: Averaging 60 years in age, with a range of about 23 to 80, the cohort was around 83% male. A partial response was reached by three patients: one with hepatocellular carcinoma and two with cutaneous melanoma. Study results and limitations: At 0.1 to 3.0 mg/kg and by week 6, CD4+ and CD8+ T cells in the blood had expanded clonally. Expanded clones were, on average, more numerous among CD8+ T cells than CD4+.

Germline V CDR1 and CDR2: SGHTA, FQGNSA. Trimming stripped 2 bases from V and 4 bases from J, with 11 bases between. The CDR3 loop spans 14 amino acids. The chain is built from TRBV7-2 and TRBJ1-2; no firm D call. The sequence came from an adult with an advanced solid tumor such as melanoma, head and neck, liver or kidney cancer. The source material was CD4+ or CD8+ T cells sorted from blood, sampled in a trial of the OX40 agonist ivuxolimab. CDR3 in amino acids: CASSLFDASYGYTF. CDR3 nucleotides: TGTGCCAGCAGCTTATTCGACGCCAGCTATGGCTACACCTTC.